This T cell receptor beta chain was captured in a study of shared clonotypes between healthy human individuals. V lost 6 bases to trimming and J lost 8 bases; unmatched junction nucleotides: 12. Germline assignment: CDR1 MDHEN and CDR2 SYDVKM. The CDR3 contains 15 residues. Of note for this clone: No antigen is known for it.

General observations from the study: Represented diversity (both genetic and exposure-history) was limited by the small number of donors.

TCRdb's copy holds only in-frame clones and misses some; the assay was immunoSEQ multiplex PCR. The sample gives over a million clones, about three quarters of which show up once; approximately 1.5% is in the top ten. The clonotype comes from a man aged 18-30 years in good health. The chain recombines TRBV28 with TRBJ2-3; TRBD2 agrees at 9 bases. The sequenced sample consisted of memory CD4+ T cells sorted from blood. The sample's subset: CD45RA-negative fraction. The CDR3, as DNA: TGTGCCAGCAGCCCAGCGGGACTAGCCTTTGTTACGCAGTATTTT. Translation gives CASSPAGLAFVTQYF.